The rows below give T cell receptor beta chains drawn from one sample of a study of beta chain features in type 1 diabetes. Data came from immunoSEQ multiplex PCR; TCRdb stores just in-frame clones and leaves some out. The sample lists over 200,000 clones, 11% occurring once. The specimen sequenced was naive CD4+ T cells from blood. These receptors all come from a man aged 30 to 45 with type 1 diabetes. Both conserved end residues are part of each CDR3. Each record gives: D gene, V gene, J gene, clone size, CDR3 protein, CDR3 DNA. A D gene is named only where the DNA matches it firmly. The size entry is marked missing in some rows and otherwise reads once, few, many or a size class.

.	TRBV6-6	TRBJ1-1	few	CASSWRGNTEAFF	TGTGCCAGCAGTTGGCGGGGAAACACTGAAGCTTTCTTT
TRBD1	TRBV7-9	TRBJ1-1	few	CASSSAGTGMRVTEAFF	TGTGCCAGCAGCTCAGCCGGGACAGGAATGCGGGTCACTGAAGCTTTCTTT
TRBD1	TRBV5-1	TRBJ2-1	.	CASSLEGQGSYNEQFF	TGCGCCAGCAGCTTGGAGGGACAGGGTTCCTACAATGAGCAGTTCTTC
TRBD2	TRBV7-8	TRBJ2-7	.	CASSLFGLAGVVF	TGTGCCAGCAGCTTATTTGGACTAGCGGGGGTGGTCTTC
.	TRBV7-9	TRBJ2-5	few	CASSLAGVRETQYF	TGTGCCAGCAGCTTGGCCGGGGTCCGAGAGACCCAGTACTTC
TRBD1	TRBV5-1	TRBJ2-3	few	CASRTGATDTQYF	TGCGCCAGCAGGACAGGGGCCACAGATACGCAGTATTTT
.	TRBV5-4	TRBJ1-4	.	CASSLGQVNEKLFF	TGTGCCAGCAGCTTGGGGCAGGTTAATGAAAAACTGTTTTTT
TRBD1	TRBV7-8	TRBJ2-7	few	CASSIGQGSREQYF	TGTGCCAGCAGCATTGGACAGGGGTCCCGCGAGCAGTACTTC
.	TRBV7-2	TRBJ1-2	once	CASSPFLVGTNGYTF	TGTGCCAGCAGCCCGTTTTTGGTCGGAACTAATGGCTACACCTTC
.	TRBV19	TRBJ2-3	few	CVTRSGLDTQYF	TGTGTTACGAGGTCCGGGTTGGATACGCAGTATTTT
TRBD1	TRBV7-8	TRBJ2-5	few	CASSPDRGQETQYF	TGTGCCAGCAGCCCGGACAGGGGACAAGAGACCCAGTACTTC
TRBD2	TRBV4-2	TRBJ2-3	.	CASSQDLGGGASDTQYF	TGTGCCAGCAGCCAAGATCTGGGCGGGGGGGCCTCAGATACGCAGTATTTT
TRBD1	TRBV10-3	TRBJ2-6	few	CAISRIRNLGQERANVLTF	TGTGCCATCAGTAGGATCCGAAACTTGGGACAGGAAAGGGCCAACGTCCTGACTTTC
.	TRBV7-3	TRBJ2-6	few	CASSFQGSGANVLTF	TGTGCCAGCAGCTTTCAGGGCTCAGGGGCCAACGTCCTGACTTTC
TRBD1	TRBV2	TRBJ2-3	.	CASSGTADTQYF	TGTGCCAGCAGCGGGACAGCAGATACGCAGTATTTT
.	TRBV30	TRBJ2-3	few	CAWTLATDTQYF	TGTGCCTGGACGCTAGCCACAGATACGCAGTATTTT
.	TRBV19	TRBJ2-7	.	CASSMEGLYREQYF	TGTGCCAGTAGTATGGAGGGGTTATATCGCGAGCAGTACTTC
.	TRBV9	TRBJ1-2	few	CASSAGSTGGYTF	TGTGCCAGCAGCGCCGGGTCGACTGGGGGCTACACCTTC
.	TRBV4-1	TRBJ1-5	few	CASSPLTGIYQPQHF	TGCGCCAGCAGCCCTCTGACGGGGATCTATCAGCCCCAGCATTTT
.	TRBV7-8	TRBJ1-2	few	CASSTTGIYGYTF	TGTGCCAGCAGCACCACAGGGATCTATGGCTACACCTTC
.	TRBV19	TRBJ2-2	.	CASSIGPSGTGELFF	TGTGCCAGTAGTATCGGCCCCTCGGGGACCGGGGAGCTGTTTTTT
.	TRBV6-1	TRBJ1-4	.	CATREEGYEKLFF	TGTGCCACCAGGGAGGAGGGATATGAAAAACTGTTTTTT
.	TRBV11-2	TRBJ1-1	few	CASSLDRGYTEAFF	TGTGCCAGCAGCTTAGATCGAGGGTACACTGAAGCTTTCTTT
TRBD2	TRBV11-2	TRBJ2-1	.	CASSLGLAGHNEQFF	TGTGCCAGCAGCTTAGGGCTAGCGGGGCACAATGAGCAGTTCTTC
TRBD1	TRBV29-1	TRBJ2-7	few	CSVDLGQGVNEQYF	TGCAGCGTTGACCTGGGACAGGGCGTCAACGAGCAGTACTTC
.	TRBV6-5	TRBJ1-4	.	CASSSQGYANEKLFF	TGTGCCAGCAGTTCCCAGGGGTATGCGAATGAAAAACTGTTTTTT
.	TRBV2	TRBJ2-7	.	CASTQEAETSYEQYF	TGTGCCAGCACTCAAGAGGCGGAAACCTCCTACGAGCAGTACTTC
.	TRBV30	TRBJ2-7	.	CAWSVQGTQKVYF	TGTGCCTGGAGTGTACAGGGCACTCAAAAGGTGTACTTC
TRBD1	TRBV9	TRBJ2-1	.	CASSAHDRAYNEQFF	TGTGCCAGCAGCGCTCACGACAGGGCCTACAATGAGCAGTTCTTC
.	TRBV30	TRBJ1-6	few	CAWSRGDSPLHF	TGTGCCTGGAGTCGGGGGGATTCACCCCTCCACTTT
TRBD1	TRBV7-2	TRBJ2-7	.	CASNRDRGPYEQYF	TGTGCCAGTAACCGGGACAGGGGTCCCTACGAGCAGTACTTC
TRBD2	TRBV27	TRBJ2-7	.	CASSSISRLAGAPEQYF	TGTGCCAGCAGTTCAATATCACGACTAGCGGGGGCTCCCGAGCAGTACTTC
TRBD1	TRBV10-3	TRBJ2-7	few	CAVYGQGSGEQYF	TGTGCCGTCTACGGACAGGGTTCAGGGGAGCAGTACTTC
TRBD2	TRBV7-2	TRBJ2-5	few	CASSFGLVETQYF	TGTGCCAGCAGCTTTGGACTAGTGGAGACCCAGTACTTC
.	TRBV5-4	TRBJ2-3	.	CASSTAKTGTDTQYF	TGTGCCAGCAGCACTGCGAAAACGGGCACAGATACGCAGTATTTT
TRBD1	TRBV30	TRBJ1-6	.	CAWSLTGSVSPLHF	TGTGCCTGGAGCCTGACAGGGTCAGTTTCACCCCTCCACTTT
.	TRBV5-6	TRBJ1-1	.	CASSVQGWDTEAFF	TGTGCCAGCAGCGTGCAGGGGTGGGACACTGAAGCTTTCTTT
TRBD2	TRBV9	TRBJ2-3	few	CASSVGLVSTDTQYF	TGTGCCAGCAGCGTGGGACTAGTTAGCACAGATACGCAGTATTTT
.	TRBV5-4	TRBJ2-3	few	CASSHSGTTDTQYF	TGTGCCAGCAGCCACAGCGGAACCACAGATACGCAGTATTTT
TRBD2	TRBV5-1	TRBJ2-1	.	CASSSAGGPANEQFF	TGCGCCAGCAGCTCCGCGGGGGGGCCTGCCAATGAGCAGTTCTTC
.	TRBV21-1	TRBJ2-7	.	CASVRDRDYEQYF	TGTGCCAGCGTCCGGGACAGGGACTACGAGCAGTACTTC